These 11 T cell receptor beta chains originate from one sample sequenced in a study of T cells in localized non-small cell lung cancer. TCRdb's copy holds only in-frame clones and misses some; the assay was immunoSEQ multiplex PCR. The sample contains fewer than 45,000 clones, almost 90% of which appear only once. Specimen: peripheral blood, collected before any cancer treatment. The origin of the receptors is a female donor of 60 years or more with stage I squamous cell lung carcinoma.

The V gene is TRBV29-1, the J gene TRBJ2-5, with 11 nucleotides matching TRBD2. Trimming at V came to 7 bases and at J to 3 bases, leaving 7 bases not matched to a gene. Germline assignment: CDR1 SQVTM and CDR2 ANQGSEA. This CDR3 has 14 amino acids. CDR3 sequence reads: CSAKGLAEEETQYF. The CDR3 DNA reads TGCAGCGCCAAGGGACTAGCGGAGGAAGAGACCCAGTACTTC.

This chain uses TRBV11-2 with TRBJ2-7; 9 positions agree with TRBD2. CDR3 length: 15 residues. Looked up from germline, CDR1 is SGHAT and CDR2 is FQNNGV. V shed 1 base and J 5 bases; nucleotides not matched to a gene: 6. The DNA for the CDR3 is TGTGCCAGCAGCTTAGCCGAGGCGGGAGGGAACGAGCAGTACTTC. Translating gives CASSLAEAGGNEQYF. The full variable domain, in which reference TRBV11-2 and TRBJ2-7 provide the parts outside the CDR3, is EAGVAQSPRYKIIEKRQSVAFWCNPISGHATLYWYQQILGQGPKLLIQFQNNGVVDDSQLPKDRFSAERLKGVDSTLKIQPAKLEDSAVYLCASSLAEAGGNEQYFGPGTRLTVT.

The chain has TRBV6-1 and TRBJ2-2, with unresolved D. V lost 10 bases, J lost 1 base, and 13 bases lay in between. There are 14 residues in the CDR3. The germline CDR1 and CDR2 sequences are MNHNS and SASEGT. The CDR3 region has the DNA TGTGCCACCATCCCAACCGTGAACACCGGGGAGCTGTTTTTT. It encodes CATIPTVNTGELFF.

This chain joins TRBV9 and TRBJ2-2; TRBD2 is a possible D gene (5 bases). The V and J ends lost 3 bases and 7 bases respectively, with 19 bases between them. Germline-derived CDR1 and CDR2 are SGDLS and YYNGEE. The CDR3 is made up of 16 amino acids. The CDR3 is CASSGGRSLLGGELFF. As DNA, the CDR3 is TGTGCCAGCAGCGGAGGGCGCTCTCTGTTGGGCGGGGAGCTGTTTTTT.

This chain links TRBV19 with TRBJ1-2, with D possibly TRBD1 on 6 matching bases. The CDR3 has 16 residues. CDR1 LNHDA and CDR2 SQIVND come from the germline V gene (reference sequence). Deletions cut 1 base from V and 5 bases from J, with 17 bases between. The CDR3 region has the DNA TGTGCCAGTAGTATAGCTTCGGCAGGGGAAGGTTATGGCTACACCTTC. Translating gives CASSIASAGEGYGYTF.

This clone was picked up one time. The rearrangement uses TRBV30 and TRBJ1-3, with TRBD1 matching 7 bases. This CDR3 comprises 15 residues. Losses at the gene ends were 5 bases for V and 0 bases for J; bases not matched to a gene: 7. The germline CDR1 and CDR2 sequences are GTSNPN and SVGIG (reference sequence). The chain's CDR3 is CAWRAGQASGNTIYF. For the CDR3, the DNA is TGTGCCTGGCGTGCAGGACAGGCCTCTGGAAACACCATATATTTT.

The chain employs TRBV4-1 and TRBJ1-5, with TRBD1 matching over 9 bases. Germline values: CDR1 MGHRA, CDR2 YSYEKL. J was trimmed by 6 bases and V by 4 bases; bases with no gene match: 4. The CDR3 runs to 14 residues. The CDR3: CASSPTGGAQPQHF. CDR3 sequence (DNA): TGCGCCAGCAGCCCGACAGGGGGTGCTCAGCCCCAGCATTTT.

The rearrangement joins TRBV15 to TRBJ1-3; no firm D call. Trimming took 5 bases from V and 0 from J, leaving 8 bases between them. This CDR3 is built from 14 residues. Germline V CDR1 and CDR2: LNHNV, YYDKDF (reference sequence). Here the CDR3 reads CATSPQSSGNTIYF. CDR3 nucleotides: TGTGCCACCAGCCCGCAGAGCTCTGGAAACACCATATATTTT. The full variable domain, in which reference TRBV15 and TRBJ1-3 provide the parts outside the CDR3, is DAMVIQNPRYQVTQFGKPVTLSCSQTLNHNVMYWYQQKSSQAPKLLFHYYDKDFNNEADTPDNFQSRRPNTSFCFLDIRSPGLGDTAMYLCATSPQSSGNTIYFGEGSWLTVV.

The chain uses TRBV9 and TRBJ2-7; 8 bases align to TRBD2. CDR1 is SGDLS, CDR2 YYNGEE, per germline. The CDR3 loop spans 13 amino acids. The junction had 1 base not matched to a gene; V was cut back by 4 bases and J by 1 base. CDR3 in DNA: TGTGCCAGCAGCACGGGAGGGTCCTACGAGCAGTACTTC. Translated: CASSTGGSYEQYF.

The chain combines TRBV6-5 with TRBJ2-1; tentative D call: TRBD1 (6 bases). With 4 bases removed from V and 4 bases from J, the gap between germline ends came to 14 bases. CDR1 MNHEY and CDR2 SVGAGI come from the germline V gene. The CDR3 has 15 residues. The CDR3 here is CASSSPQGSYNEQFF. Written as DNA, the CDR3 is TGTGCCAGCAGTTCCCCACAGGGATCGTACAATGAGCAGTTCTTC.

The rearrangement joins TRBV4-1 to TRBJ2-5; tentative D call: TRBD2 (6 bases). This CDR3 is 13 amino acids long. The germline CDR1 and CDR2 sequences are MGHRA and YSYEKL. Trimming took off 8 bases at V and 2 bases at J, with 12 bases between the two ends. The CDR3 is CASGRLEQETQYF. The DNA of the CDR3 is TGCGCCAGCGGGAGGCTTGAACAAGAGACCCAGTACTTC.